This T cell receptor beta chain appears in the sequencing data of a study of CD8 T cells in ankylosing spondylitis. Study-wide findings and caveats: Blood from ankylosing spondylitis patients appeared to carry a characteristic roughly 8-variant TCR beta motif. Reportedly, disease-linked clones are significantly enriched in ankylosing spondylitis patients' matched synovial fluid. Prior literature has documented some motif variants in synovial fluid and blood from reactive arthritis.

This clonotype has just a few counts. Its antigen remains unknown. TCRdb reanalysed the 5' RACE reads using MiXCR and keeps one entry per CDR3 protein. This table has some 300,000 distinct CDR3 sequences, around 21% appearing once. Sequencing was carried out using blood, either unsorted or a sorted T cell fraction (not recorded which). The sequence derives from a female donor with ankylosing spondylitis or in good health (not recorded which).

Written as DNA, the CDR3 is TGCAGCGTCGGCGTTAGGGCTTCCTACGAGCAGTACTTC. Translated: CSVGVRASYEQYF. J is TRBJ2-7 and V is TRBV29-1; no firm D call. Trimming cost V 6 bases and J 1 base, with 13 bases left between them. The CDR3 covers 13 residues. Germline-derived CDR1 and CDR2 are SQVTM and ANQGSEA.